This entry lists 28 T cell receptor beta chains sequenced from one sample in a study of cytomegalovirus exposure and HLA in healthy donors. With 60 Vbeta and 13 Jbeta primers, the PCR was carried out. Clones were sequenced by immunoSEQ multiplex PCR, and TCRdb holds only the in-frame ones, with some missing. This table has a few hundred thousand clones, around 83% appearing once. Sequencing was performed on PBMCs. Every receptor here comes from a girl under 18 in good health and CMV-seronegative.

V and J are TRBV5-1 and TRBJ2-1, with D unresolved. The V gene lost 7 bases and the J gene lost 2 bases, with 16 bases spanning the gap. The CDR3 sequence is 15 residues long. In germline, CDR1 is SGHRS, CDR2 YFSETQ. DNA for the CDR3: TGCGCCAGCTTCAGCGCAAGTACGACCTACAATGAGCAGTTCTTC. Translation gives CASFSASTTYNEQFF.

The chain couples TRBV5-1 to TRBJ2-1; TRBD2 agrees at 9 bases. The trim removed 5 bases at V and 6 bases at J, leaving 3 bases unmatched. Germline CDR1 is SGHRS and CDR2 is YFSETQ. The CDR3 covers 13 residues. CDR3 in amino acids: CASRASGINEQFF. In DNA, the CDR3 is TGCGCCAGCAGGGCTAGCGGGATCAATGAGCAGTTCTTC.

The chain carries TRBV2 and TRBJ2-5; 8 positions match TRBD1. The V and J ends lost 0 bases and 5 bases, in that order; junction bases with no gene match: 8. This CDR3 contains 16 residues. The germline gives CDR1 SNHLY, CDR2 FYNNEI. CDR3 nucleotides: TGTGCCAGCAGTGAAGCTGGGCCAGGGGGCAGGGAGACCCAGTACTTC. This translates into CASSEAGPGGRETQYF.

Concerning this clone itself: The identical CDR3 is also encoded by other nucleotide sequences in the sample. This chain uses TRBV6-5 with TRBJ1-1; tentatively, D is TRBD1 (6 bases). CDR1 is MNHEY, CDR2 SVGAGI, per germline. CDR3 length: 15 residues. The CDR3 nucleotides are TGTGCTAGCTCCCCCCCGGGGACACTTTCCCTTAAAGCTTTCTTT. This gives the protein CASSPPGTLSLKAFF.

The chain employs TRBV6-1 and TRBJ2-7; TRBD1 matches at 7 bases. CDR3 length equals 15 residues. CDR1 MNHNS and CDR2 SASEGT come from the germline V gene. The J segment lost 4 bases and the V segment lost 2 bases, leaving 8 bases of the junction unmatched. Here the CDR3 DNA reads TGTGCCAGCAGTGAAAGACAGGGAATGGGATACGAGCAGTACTTC. This codes for CASSERQGMGYEQYF.

V usage is TRBV29-1 and J usage is TRBJ1-5; D is unresolved. Germline V gives CDR1 SQVTM, CDR2 ANQGSEA. CDR3 size: 14 residues. Deletions cut 6 bases from V and 1 base from J, with 13 bases between. CDR3 region: CSVALSGSNQPQHF. Here the CDR3 DNA reads TGCAGCGTCGCCCTGTCAGGAAGCAATCAGCCCCAGCATTTT.

This clone was recorded only once. V usage is TRBV28 and J usage is TRBJ1-6; tentative D call: TRBD1 (5 bases). The V gene's germline CDR1 is MDHEN and CDR2 SYDVKM. The CDR3 contains 15 residues. Trimming took off 6 bases at V and 4 bases at J, with 13 bases between the two ends. The DNA for the CDR3 is TGTGCCAGCAGCGGGACTCAGGTTTATAATTCACCCCTCCACTTT. It translates to CASSGTQVYNSPLHF.

The chain employs TRBV4-2 and TRBJ2-7; D is undetermined. Trimming stripped 0 bases from V and 0 bases from J, with 6 bases between. The CDR3 is 14 amino acids. Germline V gives CDR1 LGHNA, CDR2 YNFKEQ. The CDR3 bases are TGTGCCAGCAGCCAAGAGGTCGGCTCCTACGAGCAGTACTTC. This sequence encodes CASSQEVGSYEQYF.

The chain couples TRBV28 to TRBJ2-7; TRBD1 is a possible D gene (6 bases). The CDR3 is 14 amino acids. V gave up 5 bases and J gave up 11 bases, with 22 bases separating them. Germline CDR1 MDHEN, CDR2 SYDVKM. The CDR3 DNA sequence: TGTGCCAGCAGTCTTTCAACAGGGAGAGCCCGCAAGTACTTC. This gives the protein CASSLSTGRARKYF.

This clone has more than one count but fewer than ten. The gene calls are TRBV30 and TRBJ1-2; TRBD1 matches 9 bases. The germline V gene encodes CDR1 GTSNPN and CDR2 SVGIG (reference sequence). The ends lost 4 bases at V and 7 bases at J; junction bases unmatched: 16. This CDR3 comprises 16 residues. The CDR3 DNA is TGTGCCTGGATTGGGGAGGGGGGACAGGGTTTGTTTGGCTACACCTTC. It translates to CAWIGEGGQGLFGYTF.

The chain employs TRBV28 and TRBJ1-3, with a possible D match to TRBD1 (5 bases). V dropped 6 bases and J dropped 0 bases, with 21 bases sitting between them. Germline CDR1 reads MDHEN; CDR2 reads SYDVKM. The CDR3 is 18 residues long. The CDR3 coding sequence is TGTGCCAGCAGACCAGCCATCGGACATACAAGCTCTGGAAACACCATATATTTT. Its translation is CASRPAIGHTSSGNTIYF.

For this clone: Germline and junction disagree at one end, which may indicate a read error. The chain uses TRBV7-9 and TRBJ2-5, with 10 bases identical to TRBD1. The CDR3 totals 14 residues. Germline V gene data show CDR1 as SEHNR and CDR2 as FQNEAQ (reference sequence). The CDR3 nucleotides read TGTCCCAGCAGCCGACAGGGGGCTGGGGAGACCCAGTACTTC. Translating it yields CPSSRQGAGETQYF.

This chain links TRBV5-6 with TRBJ2-7; perhaps TRBD1 as D (5 bases). V was shortened by 2 bases and J by 7 bases, with 13 bases between the two germline ends. Germline V gene lookup returns CDR1 SGHDT and CDR2 YYEEEE. This CDR3 contains 13 residues. CDR3 amino acids: CASSFRAGNEQYF. The CDR3 region has the DNA TGTGCCAGCAGCTTTAGGGCAGGGAATGAGCAGTACTTC.

The chain recombines TRBV30 with TRBJ2-1; tentative D call: TRBD2 (5 bases). V gave up 8 bases and J gave up 4 bases, with 18 bases separating them. The CDR3 sequence is 14 residues long. Germline values: CDR1 GTSNPN, CDR2 SVGIG (reference sequence). The CDR3 region is CAVEVNERYNEQFF. The CDR3 DNA follows: TGTGCCGTAGAAGTGAATGAGCGGTACAATGAGCAGTTCTTC. Looking up the rest from reference TRBV30 and TRBJ2-1 gives the full variable domain: SQTIHQWPATLVQPVGSPLSLECTVEGTSNPNLYWYRQAAGRGLQLLFYSVGIGQISSEVPQNLSASRPQDRQFILSSKKLLLSDSGFYLCAVEVNERYNEQFFGPGTRLTVL.

The chain is built from TRBV14 and TRBJ2-7; D is undetermined. The CDR3 is 14 residues long. The V end was cut by 3 bases, the J end by 3 bases, with 12 bases between. Germline V gives CDR1 SGHDN, CDR2 FVKESK. CDR3 protein: CASSHRLQFYEQYF. The DNA of the CDR3 is TGTGCCAGCAGCCACAGGCTACAGTTCTACGAGCAGTACTTC.

This chain uses TRBV5-1 with TRBJ1-4; 9 bases map to TRBD1. CDR3 length equals 14 residues. With 2 bases clipped from V and 7 bases from J, the junction kept 3 bases outside the gene matches. The germline V gene has CDR1 SGHRS and CDR2 YFSETQ. The CDR3 DNA is TGCGCCAGCAGCTTTGGGACAGGGAGTGAAAAACTGTTTTTT. This translates into CASSFGTGSEKLFF.

The V call is TRBV7-9, the J call TRBJ1-6, with D hard to call. This CDR3 has 13 residues. Between the trimmed V and J ends, which lost 5 bases and 3 bases, there was a span of 5 bases. CDR1 is SEHNR, CDR2 FQNEAQ, per germline (reference sequence). CDR3 sequence: CASSPGYNSPLHF. The CDR3 bases are TGTGCCAGCAGCCCAGGCTATAATTCACCCCTCCACTTT.

The genes are TRBV28 and TRBJ1-1; 7 nucleotides line up with TRBD1. This CDR3 spans 15 amino acids. Looked up from germline, CDR1 is MDHEN and CDR2 is SYDVKM. V lost 9 bases to trimming and J lost 2 bases; unmatched junction nucleotides: 12. The CDR3, as DNA: TGTGCCAGTCAAATCGGGGGACAGAGAAACACTGAAGCTTTCTTT. It encodes CASQIGGQRNTEAFF.

This chain links TRBV27 with TRBJ2-5; TRBD2 might be the D (6 bases). The closer fit of TRBJ2-7 to the DNA end suggests the J call may be wrong. This CDR3 has 16 residues. Germline V gene data show CDR1 as MNHEY and CDR2 as SMNVEV (reference sequence). The CDR3 DNA is TGTGCCAGCAGTCGAATCAGTAGCGGATTCACCTACGAGCAGTACTTC. As protein: CASSRISSGFTYEQYF.

The chain employs TRBV6-5 and TRBJ2-1; a weak D match, TRBD1 (5 bases). This CDR3 has 15 residues. V lost 8 bases and J 9 bases, leaving 23 bases between the germline ends. Germline-derived CDR1 and CDR2 are MNHEY and SVGAGI. The CDR3 sequence: CASGLGQGGIGEQFF. The CDR3 nucleotides are TGTGCCAGCGGATTAGGACAAGGTGGGATAGGTGAGCAGTTCTTC.

The J gene is TRBJ2-7, the V gene TRBV6-7; possible D gene TRBD1, 6 bases. TRBV6-7 counts as an open reading frame of uncertain function. CDR3 length: 14 amino acids. Trimming pared 4 bases from V and 6 bases from J, leaving 16 bases between. The CDR3 is CASSSLPATGEQYF. In DNA, the CDR3 is TGTGCCAGCAGTTCCCTGCCGGCGACAGGCGAGCAGTACTTC.

The gene calls are TRBV10-3 and TRBJ2-7, with TRBD2 matching 12 bases. Germline V gives CDR1 ENHRY, CDR2 SYGVKD. This CDR3 comprises 14 residues. The V and J ends lost 6 bases and 6 bases, in that order; junction bases with no gene match: 6. The CDR3 spells CAISATSGSSEQYF. The CDR3 DNA reads TGTGCCATCAGCGCGACTAGCGGGAGCTCCGAGCAGTACTTC.

This CDR3 reads CSAKQGGNEKLFF. The CDR3 DNA follows: TGCAGCGCCAAACAGGGCGGAAATGAAAAACTGTTTTTT. The chain is built from TRBV29-1 and TRBJ1-4; a possible D gene is TRBD1 (6 bases). The length of the CDR3 is 13 residues. Trimming left V 7 bases short and J 5 bases short, with 14 bases between. CDR1 and CDR2 (germline): SQVTM, ANQGSEA.

This clone was found a few times. The chain is built from TRBV5-1 and TRBJ1-1; D is unclear. Germline V gives CDR1 SGHRS, CDR2 YFSETQ. This CDR3 region has 12 residues. Between the trimmed V and J ends, which lost 0 bases and 4 bases, there was a span of 4 bases. As DNA, the CDR3 is TGCGCCAGCAGCTTGGGTAGCACTGAAGCTTTCTTT. Translation gives CASSLGSTEAFF.

A few counts support this clone. The V call is TRBV28, the J call TRBJ1-3; unclear D gene. Trimming cost V 2 bases and J 2 bases, with 10 bases left between them. Germline CDR1 reads MDHEN; CDR2 reads SYDVKM. This CDR3 has 15 residues. CDR3 loop: CASSLEGYAGNTIYF. The CDR3 DNA follows: TGTGCCAGCAGTTTAGAGGGATATGCTGGAAACACCATATATTTT.

The chain couples TRBV11-3 to TRBJ1-5; 8 nucleotides line up with TRBD1. Per the germline V gene, CDR1 is SGHNT and CDR2 is YENEEA. The CDR3 extends over 17 amino acids. V dropped 4 bases and J dropped 6; count of bases not matched to a gene: 14. CDR3 protein: CASSCRQGRLIGQPQHF. The CDR3 DNA is TGTGCCAGCAGCTGCAGACAGGGGCGTCTAATCGGTCAGCCCCAGCATTTT.

The V gene is TRBV12-5, the J gene TRBJ1-2; TRBD1 might be the D (6 bases). From germline, CDR1 is LGHNT and CDR2 FRNRAP. The CDR3 extends over 14 amino acids. Trimming removed 3 bases from V and 7 bases from J, with 15 bases in between. The chain's CDR3 is CASGFSTGLGGYTF. CDR3 nucleotide sequence: TGTGCTAGTGGTTTCTCAACAGGGTTGGGTGGCTACACCTTC.

This sequence joins TRBV7-8 and TRBJ1-1, with no clear D. The V end was cut by 1 base, the J end by 1 base, with 7 bases between. From germline, CDR1 is SGHVS and CDR2 FQNEAQ. The CDR3 consists of 14 residues. The CDR3 DNA sequence: TGTGCCAGCAGCTTAGGGCGGTGGAACACTGAAGCTTTCTTT. Protein product: CASSLGRWNTEAFF.